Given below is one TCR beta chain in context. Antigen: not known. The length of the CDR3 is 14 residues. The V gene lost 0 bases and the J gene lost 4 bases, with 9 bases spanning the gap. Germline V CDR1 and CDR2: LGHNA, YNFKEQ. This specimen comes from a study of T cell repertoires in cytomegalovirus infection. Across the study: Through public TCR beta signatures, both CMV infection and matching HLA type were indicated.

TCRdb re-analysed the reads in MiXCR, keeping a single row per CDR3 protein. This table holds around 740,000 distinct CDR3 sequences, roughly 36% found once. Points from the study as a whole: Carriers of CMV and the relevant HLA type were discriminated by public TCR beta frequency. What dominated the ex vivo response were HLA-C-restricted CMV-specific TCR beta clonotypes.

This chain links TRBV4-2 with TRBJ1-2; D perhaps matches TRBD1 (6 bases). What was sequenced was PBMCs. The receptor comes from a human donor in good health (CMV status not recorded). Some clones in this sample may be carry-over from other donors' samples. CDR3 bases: TGTGCCAGCAGCCAAGATGGACAGATCTATGGCTACACCTTC. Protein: CASSQDGQIYGYTF.